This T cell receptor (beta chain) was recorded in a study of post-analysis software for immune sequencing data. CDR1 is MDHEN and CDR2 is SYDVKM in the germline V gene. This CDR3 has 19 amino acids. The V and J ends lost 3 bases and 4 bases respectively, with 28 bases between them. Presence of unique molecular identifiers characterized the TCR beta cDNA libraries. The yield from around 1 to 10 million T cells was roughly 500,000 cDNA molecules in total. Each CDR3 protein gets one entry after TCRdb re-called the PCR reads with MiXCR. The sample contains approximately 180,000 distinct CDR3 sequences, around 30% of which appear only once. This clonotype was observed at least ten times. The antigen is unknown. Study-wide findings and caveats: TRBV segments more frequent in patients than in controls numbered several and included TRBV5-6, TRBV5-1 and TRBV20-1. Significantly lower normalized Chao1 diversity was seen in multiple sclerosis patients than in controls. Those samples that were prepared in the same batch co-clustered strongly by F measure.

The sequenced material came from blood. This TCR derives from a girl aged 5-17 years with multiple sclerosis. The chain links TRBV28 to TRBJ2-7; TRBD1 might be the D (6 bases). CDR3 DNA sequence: TGTGCCAGCAGTTTCCCCATCCGATCGGACAGCCACTCACGTTACGAGCAGTACTTC. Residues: CASSFPIRSDSHSRYEQYF.